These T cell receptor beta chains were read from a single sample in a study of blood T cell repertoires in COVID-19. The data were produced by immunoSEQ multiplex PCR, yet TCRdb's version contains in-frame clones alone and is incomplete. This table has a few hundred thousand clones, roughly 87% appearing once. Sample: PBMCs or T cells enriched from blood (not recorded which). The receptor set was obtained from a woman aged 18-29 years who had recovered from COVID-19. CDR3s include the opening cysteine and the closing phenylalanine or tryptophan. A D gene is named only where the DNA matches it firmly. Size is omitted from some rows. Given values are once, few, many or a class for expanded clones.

CDR3: CASSLWTGANTGELFF; DNA: TGTGCCAGCAGCTTATGGACAGGGGCGAACACCGGGGAGCTGTTTTTT; J: TRBJ2-2; V: TRBV7-2; size: NA; D: TRBD1
CDR3: CASRDAGQQNTEAFF; DNA: TGTGCCAGCAGGGACGCGGGACAGCAGAACACTGAAGCTTTCTTT; J: TRBJ1-1; V: TRBV5-4; size: NA; D: TRBD1
CDR3: CASSLAPGSYNEQFF; DNA: TGTGCCAGCAGCTTGGCCCCGGGTTCCTACAATGAGCAGTTCTTC; J: TRBJ2-1; V: TRBV5-6; size: once; D: NA
CDR3: CASSQESSPGGGVYGYTF; DNA: TGTGCCAGCAGCCAAGAGTCCTCTCCAGGGGGCGGAGTGTATGGCTACACCTTC; J: TRBJ1-2; V: TRBV3-1/TRBV3-2; size: NA; D: TRBD1
CDR3: CASSLAAGEQYF; DNA: TGCGCCAGCAGCTTGGCCGCAGGGGAGCAGTACTTC; J: TRBJ2-7; V: TRBV5-1; size: NA; D: NA
CDR3: CASSLPAGGPLDEQYF; DNA: TGTGCCAGCAGCTTACCAGCGGGGGGGCCTTTAGACGAGCAGTACTTC; J: TRBJ2-7; V: TRBV7-3; size: NA; D: TRBD2
CDR3: CASSLGRERKRLTQYF; DNA: TGTGCCAGCAGCTTGGGACGGGAGAGAAAGAGACTAACCCAGTACTTC; J: TRBJ2-5; V: TRBV5-6; size: NA; D: NA
CDR3: CASSSGLAGAGGTQYF; DNA: TGTGCCAGCAGCTCCGGACTAGCGGGAGCCGGAGGGACCCAGTACTTC; J: TRBJ2-5; V: TRBV7-3; size: NA; D: TRBD2
CDR3: CASSQVAGDTGELFF; DNA: TGTGCCAGCAGCCAAGTTGCAGGGGACACCGGGGAGCTGTTTTTT; J: TRBJ2-2; V: TRBV4-2; size: NA; D: NA
CDR3: CASRLPPNIGRGGPGDTQYF; DNA: TGTGCAAGTCGCTTACCCCCAAATATAGGGCGGGGGGGGCCTGGAGATACGCAGTATTTT; J: TRBJ2-3; V: TRBV12-2; size: NA; D: NA
CDR3: CASSPATGQVNSPLHF; DNA: TGTGCCAGCTCACCAGCTACCGGACAGGTTAATTCACCCCTCCACTTT; J: TRBJ1-6; V: TRBV18; size: NA; D: TRBD1
CDR3: CASSPTGRSYEQYF; DNA: TGTGCCAGCTCACCAACAGGAAGGTCCTACGAGCAGTACTTC; J: TRBJ2-7; V: TRBV18; size: once; D: NA
CDR3: CASTTGQVNQPQHF; DNA: TGTGCCAGCACCACGGGACAGGTCAATCAGCCCCAGCATTTT; J: TRBJ1-5; V: TRBV6-5; size: NA; D: TRBD1
CDR3: CAISEWPGGSNYGYTF; DNA: TGTGCCATCAGTGAGTGGCCGGGGGGTAGCAACTATGGCTACACCTTC; J: TRBJ1-2; V: TRBV10-3; size: NA; D: NA
CDR3: CASSAASGTGRTNYGYTF; DNA: TGTGCCAGCAGCGCCGCCTCCGGGACAGGGCGCACTAACTATGGCTACACCTTC; J: TRBJ1-2; V: TRBV9; size: NA; D: TRBD1
CDR3: CASSPLAEGKTQYF; DNA: TGTGCCAGCAGTCCACTAGCGGAGGGGAAGACCCAGTACTTC; J: TRBJ2-5; V: TRBV7-2; size: NA; D: TRBD2
CDR3: CASSPWTGGNIQYF; DNA: TGTGCCAGCAGCCCCTGGACGGGGGGGAACATTCAGTACTTC; J: TRBJ2-4; V: TRBV11-2; size: NA; D: TRBD2
CDR3: CASSKEGLPVYYEQFF; DNA: TGTGCCAGCAGCAAAGAGGGGTTGCCCGTGTACTATGAGCAGTTCTTC; J: TRBJ2-1; V: TRBV21-1; size: NA; D: NA
CDR3: CASSPRGGRYNSPLHF; DNA: TGTGCCAGCAGCCCTCGCGGGGGGCGCTATAATTCACCCCTCCACTTT; J: TRBJ1-6; V: TRBV6-2/TRBV6-3; size: NA; D: NA
CDR3: CASSLSGVSGNTIYF; DNA: TGTGCCAGCAGTTTATCAGGGGTCTCTGGAAACACCATATATTTT; J: TRBJ1-3; V: TRBV28; size: NA; D: NA
CDR3: CAWSFPGQITDTQYF; DNA: TGTGCCTGGAGTTTTCCTGGACAGATCACAGATACGCAGTATTTT; J: TRBJ2-3; V: TRBV30; size: NA; D: NA
CDR3: CASSYDSEQYF; DNA: TGTGCCAGCAGCTACGACTCCGAGCAGTACTTC; J: TRBJ2-7; V: TRBV12-3/TRBV12-4; size: once; D: NA
CDR3: CATSPPGTVPNNEQFF; DNA: TGTGCCACCAGCCCCCCCGGGACAGTTCCAAACAATGAGCAGTTCTTC; J: TRBJ2-1; V: TRBV10-3; size: NA; D: TRBD1
CDR3: CASIQRKSSSYNEQFF; DNA: TGTGCCAGCATCCAGCGGAAGTCGAGCTCCTACAATGAGCAGTTCTTC; J: TRBJ2-1; V: TRBV7-2; size: NA; D: NA